This T cell receptor (beta chain) was recovered during a study of vaccination and CD4 T cells after COVID-19. Overall study: Investigators took post-vaccine samples a median 72 days after dose two, within a range of 14 to 241. Overlapping SARS-CoV-2, HCoV-NL63, HCoV-OC43 and HCoV-229E spike peptides were used to stimulate cells.

A word on this clonotype: What it recognizes is unknown.

Germline V gene lookup returns CDR1 SEHNR and CDR2 FQNEAQ (reference sequence). The ends were cut back, 2 bases at V and 4 bases at J, with 8 bases in the middle. The CDR3 contains 14 residues. With the Oncomine TCR Beta short-read assay, DNA from cultured CD4+ T cells was sequenced. TCRdb recomputed calls from the PCR reads with MiXCR, one row per CDR3 protein. The repertoire holds roughly 4,900 distinct CDR3 sequences, with roughly 44% as singletons. The treatment here: approximately 11-day PBMC culture with coronavirus spike peptide pools or control peptides (ViraFEST assay). This receptor was obtained from a human donor who had recovered from COVID-19. Sequenced input: CD4+ T cells from blood, cultured in vitro. The chain carries TRBV7-9 and TRBJ2-2; no definite D call. The CDR3 DNA follows: TGTGCCAGCAGCTTAACGGCCCTCACCGGGGAGCTGTTTTTT. It yields the protein CASSLTALTGELFF. Based on the CDR3 plus reference TRBV7-9 and TRBJ2-2, the full variable domain is DTGVSQNPRHKITKRGQNVTFRCDPISEHNRLYWYRQTLGQGPEFLTYFQNEAQLEKSRLLSDRFSAERPKGSFSTLEIQRTEQGDSAMYLCASSLTALTGELFFGEGSRLTVL.